Presented here are 20 T cell receptor beta chains from one specimen sequenced in a study of T-cell reconstitution after alpha-beta-depleted transplantation in children. Preparation of the TCRbeta library used unique molecular identifiers. From the PCR reads, TCRdb called clonotypes with MiXCR, one entry per CDR3 protein. The repertoire consists of approximately 510,000 distinct CDR3 sequences, with approximately 20% occurring once and the leading ten covering more than 2.5%. This specimen was PBMCs from the stem cell graft donor, taken from the stem cell graft. These receptors were obtained from a human donor who donated a stem cell graft to a child with acute lymphoblastic leukemia.

V gene TRBV14 combines with J gene TRBJ2-7; TRBD2 matches 10 bases. The CDR3 runs 15 residues. Germline V gives CDR1 SGHDN, CDR2 FVKESK. V was clipped by 6 bases and J by 2 bases; unmatched bases: 7. The CDR3 region is CASSLAGVGTYEQYF. DNA for the CDR3: TGTGCCAGCAGTCTAGCGGGAGTGGGGACCTACGAGCAGTACTTC.

The chain is built from TRBV20-1 and TRBJ2-7, with a tentative D call TRBD2 (5 bases). Trimming shortened V by 4 bases and J by 5 bases, and 21 bases separated the two germline ends. Germline values: CDR1 DFQATT, CDR2 SNEGSKA (reference sequence). The CDR3 totals 15 residues. The CDR3 region is CSANSGMLRSDEQYF. Written as DNA, the CDR3 is TGCAGTGCTAATTCGGGAATGCTGCGATCGGACGAGCAGTACTTC.

This chain links TRBV9 with TRBJ2-1; TRBD2 aligns across 11 bases. Trimming removed 2 bases from V and 5 bases from J; junction bases left unmatched: 6. The germline gives CDR1 SGDLS, CDR2 YYNGEE. The CDR3 loop spans 16 amino acids. The CDR3: CASSVTGTSGHNEQFF. Here the CDR3 DNA reads TGTGCCAGCAGCGTGACCGGGACTAGCGGCCACAATGAGCAGTTCTTC.

In this sample, this clonotype turned up a few times. V and J are TRBV20-1 and TRBJ2-1; weak D call: TRBD2 (6 bases). Germline CDR1 is DFQATT and CDR2 is SNEGSKA (reference sequence). The CDR3 runs 13 residues. CDR3 residues: CGWRDFAYNEQFF. CDR3 bases: TGCGGTTGGCGGGACTTTGCCTACAATGAGCAGTTCTTC.

The chain uses TRBV7-9 and TRBJ2-1; 10 bases match TRBD2. The CDR3 has 15 amino acids. The V and J ends lost 1 base and 7 bases, in that order; junction bases with no gene match: 4. Germline V gives CDR1 SEHNR, CDR2 FQNEAQ (reference sequence). The chain's CDR3 is CASSLVGTSDNEQFF. DNA for the CDR3: TGTGCCAGCAGCTTAGTTGGGACTAGCGATAATGAGCAGTTCTTC.

The V call is TRBV9, the J call TRBJ2-7; D gene unclear. The CDR3 covers 13 residues. Germline CDR1 SGDLS, CDR2 YYNGEE. V was trimmed by 3 bases and J by 3 bases, leaving 10 bases between them. CDR3 sequence reads: CASSADGHYEQYF. The CDR3 DNA reads TGTGCCAGCAGCGCCGACGGGCACTACGAGCAGTACTTC.

This chain joins TRBV14 and TRBJ2-1, with TRBD2 matching over 13 bases. Trimming removed 6 bases from V and 7 bases from J; junction bases left unmatched: 3. The CDR3 extends over 14 amino acids. Germline-derived CDR1 and CDR2 are SGHDN and FVKESK. The CDR3 DNA sequence: TGTGCCAGCAGTGGACTAGCGGGAGATAATGAGCAGTTCTTC. Translating gives CASSGLAGDNEQFF.

The chain carries TRBV6-1 and TRBJ1-1; TRBD1 might be the D (5 bases). Looked up from germline, CDR1 is MNHNS and CDR2 is SASEGT. Trimming left V 6 bases short and J 8 bases short, with 16 bases between. This CDR3 comprises 13 residues. Here the CDR3 reads CASRGPLVKEAFF. The CDR3 DNA is TGTGCCAGCAGGGGGCCCCTGGTCAAAGAAGCTTTCTTT.

The V gene is TRBV20-1, the J gene TRBJ2-5; maybe TRBD1 (7 bases). The CDR3 consists of 14 residues. Germline CDR1 DFQATT, CDR2 SNEGSKA (reference sequence). Trimming cost V 3 bases and J 7 bases, with 18 bases left between them. Here the CDR3 reads CSASLTGAGGTQYF. The CDR3 DNA is TGCAGTGCTAGTCTGACGGGGGCAGGGGGGACCCAGTACTTC.

The V gene is TRBV2, the J gene TRBJ2-1, with D unresolved. Germline V lookup: CDR1 SNHLY, CDR2 FYNNEI. This CDR3 is built from 15 residues. V lost 3 bases and J lost 2, with 11 bases in between. The CDR3, as DNA: TGTGCCAGCAGTGACTGGCTTCCTGCCTACAATGAGCAGTTCTTC. Translated, it gives CASSDWLPAYNEQFF.

The J gene is TRBJ1-5, the V gene TRBV20-1; D not resolved. The CDR3 length is 13 residues. With 2 bases removed from V and 6 bases from J, the gap between germline ends came to 11 bases. The germline CDR1 and CDR2 sequences are DFQATT and SNEGSKA (reference sequence). The CDR3 reads CSARTKVRQPQHF. In DNA form, the CDR3 reads TGCAGTGCTAGAACTAAGGTTCGTCAGCCCCAGCATTTT.

This clonotype was found a few times. The chain carries TRBV5-1 and TRBJ2-1, with D uncertain. The CDR3 consists of 15 residues. V lost 0 bases and J lost 9, with 16 bases in between. From germline, CDR1 is SGHRS and CDR2 YFSETQ. CDR3 bases: TGCGCCAGCAGCTTGGCCCGACCGGCGGACGGTGAGCAGTTCTTC. Protein sequence: CASSLARPADGEQFF.

This chain joins TRBV11-1 and TRBJ1-1; D unresolved. The V end lost 0 bases, the J end lost 2 bases, and 19 bases lay between the germline ends. CDR3 size: 18 residues. Per germline, CDR1 SGHAT and CDR2 FQDESV (reference sequence). The CDR3 spells CASSLALGSGEGNTEAFF. Written as DNA, the CDR3 is TGTGCCAGCAGCTTAGCTCTGGGGTCGGGTGAGGGAAACACTGAAGCTTTCTTT.

This clonotype was counted only a few times. V usage is TRBV29-1 and J usage is TRBJ2-6; D gene ambiguous. Trimming took off 4 bases at V and 0 bases at J, with 10 bases between the two ends. The CDR3 extends over 15 amino acids. Germline lookup yields CDR1 SQVTM and CDR2 ANQGSEA. The CDR3 DNA reads as TGCAGCGTTGTATCCTGGGACTCTGGGGCCAACGTCCTGACTTTC. Its protein is CSVVSWDSGANVLTF.

There are many counts of this clonotype. The chain links TRBV10-1 to TRBJ2-7; D is unclear. The CDR3 totals 11 residues. The V end lost 4 bases, the J end lost 6 bases, and 7 bases lay between the germline ends. Germline V gene data show CDR1 as WNHNN and CDR2 as SYGVQD (reference sequence). The CDR3 region has the DNA TGCGCCAGCAGTGGCACGGGCGAGCAGTACTTC. It codes for CASSGTGEQYF.

The CDR3 loop is CASSIAGTREAFF. In nucleotides, the CDR3 is TGTGCCAGTAGTATAGCCGGGACCAGAGAAGCTTTCTTT. V and J are TRBV19 and TRBJ1-1; TRBD1 is a possible D gene (5 bases). Trimming took 1 base from V and 8 from J, leaving 11 bases between them. The CDR3 totals 13 residues. Germline V gene lookup returns CDR1 LNHDA and CDR2 SQIVND (reference sequence).

CDR3 DNA: TGCGCCAGCAGCTTGGACAGGGGGACTTTTAACCATGAGCAGTTCTTC. Translating gives CASSLDRGTFNHEQFF. J is TRBJ2-1 and V is TRBV5-1, with 8 bases aligning to TRBD1. The J segment lost 8 bases and the V segment lost 0 bases, leaving 10 bases of the junction unmatched. The CDR3 has 16 residues. Germline assignment: CDR1 SGHRS and CDR2 YFSETQ.

The chain recombines TRBV7-8 with TRBJ2-7; D ambiguous. Trimming stripped 2 bases from V and 3 bases from J, with 11 bases between. In germline, CDR1 is SGHVS, CDR2 FQNEAQ. The CDR3 is 14 amino acids. In DNA form, the CDR3 reads TGTGCCAGCAGCTTAACCCGTGATCACTACGAGCAGTACTTC. Amino acids: CASSLTRDHYEQYF.

This rearrangement joins TRBV10-3 to TRBJ2-5; weak D call: TRBD1 (7 bases). CDR1 is ENHRY, CDR2 SYGVKD, per germline. The CDR3 totals 15 residues. The V and J ends lost 5 bases and 2 bases respectively, with 15 bases between them. CDR3 amino acids: CAISKGGQTQETQYF. CDR3 DNA: TGTGCCATCAGTAAGGGGGGACAGACTCAAGAGACCCAGTACTTC.

The chain is built from TRBV4-2 and TRBJ2-5; 9 bases fit TRBD2. V lost 0 bases and J lost 2; bases outside the gene matches: 1. This CDR3 contains 15 residues. CDR1 is LGHNA and CDR2 is YNFKEQ in the germline V gene. The CDR3 spells CASSQETSGQETQYF. The CDR3 coding sequence is TGTGCCAGCAGCCAAGAGACTAGCGGACAAGAGACCCAGTACTTC.